These T cell receptor beta chains were read from a single sample in a study of PD-1 blockade in mismatch repair-deficient tumors. Using immunoSEQ multiplex PCR, the repertoire was profiled, and TCRdb retains in-frame clones only, with some absent. The sample holds some 45,000 clones, around three quarters seen once. The specimen comprised PBMCs, sampled before pembrolizumab treatment. These receptors all come from an adult with mismatch repair-deficient cancer. The CDR3 runs from the conserved cysteine through the conserved F or W. D genes are given only for firm matches. Size tells how often a clone was seen (once, few, many) or the class of an expanded clone, and some rows leave it out.

abundance: .
d_gene: .
j_gene: TRBJ1-2
v_gene: TRBV28
CDR3nt: TGTGCCAGCAGTTCCCCCGGACGGGGTTATGGCTACACCTTC
CDR3aa: CASSSPGRGYGYTF

abundance: .
d_gene: TRBD1
j_gene: TRBJ1-2
v_gene: TRBV5-1
CDR3nt: TGCGCCAGCAGCTCGGACAGGGTGGAAGGGGATGGCTACACCTTC
CDR3aa: CASSSDRVEGDGYTF

abundance: .
d_gene: TRBD2
j_gene: TRBJ2-2
v_gene: TRBV7-8
CDR3nt: TGTGCCAGCAGCCACCCCCTGGGACTAGCGGGAGGGCTTGCCGGGGAGCTGTTTTTT
CDR3aa: CASSHPLGLAGGLAGELFF

abundance: .
d_gene: TRBD1
j_gene: TRBJ2-2
v_gene: TRBV6-4
CDR3nt: TGTGCCAGCAGGAGGGGACAGGGGAACACCGGGGAGCTGTTTTTT
CDR3aa: CASRRGQGNTGELFF

abundance: once
d_gene: .
j_gene: TRBJ2-1
v_gene: TRBV10-3
CDR3nt: TGTGCCATCAGTGGCCGGGACCCAGCCGGTAATGAGCAGTTCTTC
CDR3aa: CAISGRDPAGNEQFF

abundance: .
d_gene: .
j_gene: TRBJ2-2
v_gene: TRBV6-4
CDR3nt: TGTGCCAACCATGGACATGTGACCGGGGAGCTGTTTTTT
CDR3aa: CANHGHVTGELFF

abundance: .
d_gene: TRBD1
j_gene: TRBJ1-3
v_gene: TRBV6-5
CDR3nt: TGTGCCAGCAAGAGGGGACAGTCGTCTGGAAACACCATATATTTT
CDR3aa: CASKRGQSSGNTIYF

abundance: .
d_gene: .
j_gene: TRBJ1-1
v_gene: TRBV25-1
CDR3nt: TGTGCCAGCAGTGGGCCCTCGAACACTGAAGCTTTCTTT
CDR3aa: CASSGPSNTEAFF

abundance: .
d_gene: TRBD2
j_gene: TRBJ2-1
v_gene: TRBV5-1
CDR3nt: TGCGCCAGCAGCTTGTTGGCTAGCGGGCACAATGAGCAGTTCTTC
CDR3aa: CASSLLASGHNEQFF

abundance: .
d_gene: .
j_gene: TRBJ2-7
v_gene: TRBV19
CDR3nt: TGTGCCAGTACCCTTAGGGGATCCGACGAGCAGTACTTC
CDR3aa: CASTLRGSDEQYF

abundance: .
d_gene: TRBD2
j_gene: TRBJ2-3
v_gene: TRBV11-2
CDR3nt: TGTGCCAGCACGAGCGGGAGGTCCACAGATACGCAGTATTTT
CDR3aa: CASTSGRSTDTQYF

abundance: once
d_gene: .
j_gene: TRBJ2-1
v_gene: TRBV7-8
CDR3nt: TGTGCCAGCAAAAAACGAACAGGCAGTGAGAATGAGCAGTTCTTC
CDR3aa: CASKKRTGSENEQFF

abundance: .
d_gene: TRBD2
j_gene: TRBJ2-5
v_gene: TRBV19
CDR3nt: TGTGCCAGTAGTCCAGGACTAGCGGCGTACCAAGAGACCCAGTACTTC
CDR3aa: CASSPGLAAYQETQYF

abundance: .
d_gene: .
j_gene: TRBJ1-5
v_gene: TRBV2
CDR3nt: TGTGCCAGCAGTGAACAAAGCTTTAATCAGCCCCAGCATTTT
CDR3aa: CASSEQSFNQPQHF

abundance: .
d_gene: .
j_gene: TRBJ1-1
v_gene: TRBV27
CDR3nt: TGTGCCAGCAGTTTTGTATTGAACACTGAAGCTTTCTTT
CDR3aa: CASSFVLNTEAFF

abundance: few
d_gene: TRBD1
j_gene: TRBJ2-5
v_gene: TRBV7-6
CDR3nt: TGTGCCAGCAGTTTCACAGGGGGCCAAGAGACCCAGTACTTC
CDR3aa: CASSFTGGQETQYF

abundance: .
d_gene: .
j_gene: TRBJ1-1
v_gene: TRBV6-1
CDR3nt: TGTGCCAGCAGTGAAGCTTACGGGGGGCTGAGGACTGAAGCTTTCTTT
CDR3aa: CASSEAYGGLRTEAFF

abundance: .
d_gene: TRBD1
j_gene: TRBJ2-7
v_gene: TRBV10-2
CDR3nt: TGCGCCAGCAGTGATGGGTTGGCCGGGACAGGGGTCTACGAGCAGTACTTC
CDR3aa: CASSDGLAGTGVYEQYF

abundance: .
d_gene: TRBD1
j_gene: TRBJ2-5
v_gene: TRBV10-3
CDR3nt: TGTGCCACTGGGACAGGGGGTTTCGAGACCCAGTACTTC
CDR3aa: CATGTGGFETQYF